The clone carrying this T cell receptor (beta chain) was detected once. The germline V gene has CDR1 SGHRS and CDR2 YFSETQ. The CDR3 runs to 15 residues. The V and J ends lost 3 bases and 3 bases, in that order; junction bases with no gene match: 8. A second PCR, run for about 6 to 11 cycles, used a sample-barcoded 5' primer plus a J-beta primer mix. From the 5' RACE reads, TCRdb called clonotypes with MiXCR, one entry per CDR3 protein. The sample carries around 1,500,000 distinct CDR3 sequences, 40% to 50% recorded once. This sample was taken from a study of blood T cells in healthy people across ages.

The sample taken for sequencing was blood. This TCR was recovered from a woman younger than 30 in good health. The V and J genes are TRBV5-1 and TRBJ2-5; 7 bases line up with TRBD2. The CDR3 reads CASSSLISGKETQYF. CDR3 bases: TGCGCCAGCAGCTCTTTAATAAGCGGGAAAGAGACCCAGTACTTC.